The clone carrying this T cell receptor (beta chain) is termed medium-sized (0.01 to 0.1%). The record originates from a study of early T cells in non-severe SARS-CoV-2 infection. Looked up from germline, CDR1 is SGHRS and CDR2 is YFSETQ. Trimming took off 0 bases at V and 1 base at J, with 19 bases between the two ends. This CDR3 is built from 19 residues. Individual cDNA molecules received unique molecular identifiers. In TCRdb, the 5' RACE reads were re-called with MiXCR into one record per CDR3 protein. The table shows about 23,000 distinct CDR3 sequences, with roughly 4.7% occurring only once. The rearrangement uses TRBV5-1 and TRBJ2-2; perhaps D is TRBD1 or TRBD2 (5 bases each). Sequencing was performed on whole blood. The clonotype comes from an adult who was a healthcare worker with PCR-confirmed SARS-CoV-2 infection or an uninfected control (not recorded which). In DNA, the CDR3 is TGCGCCAGCAGCTTGGGATGGGACCGAAGGGGTTTGAACACCGGGGAGCTGTTTTTT. This encodes CASSLGWDRRGLNTGELFF. The full variable domain, completed using reference TRBV5-1 and TRBJ2-2, is KAGVTQTPRYLIKTRGQQVTLSCSPISGHRSVSWYQQTPGQGLQFLFEYFSETQRNKGNFPGRFSGRQFSNSRSEMNVSTLELGDSALYLCASSLGWDRRGLNTGELFFGEGSRLTVL.